The clone carrying this TCR beta chain was found a few times. With a J-beta primer mix and a sample-barcoded 5' primer, a second PCR ran about 6 to 11 cycles. Each CDR3 protein is one row after TCRdb ran MiXCR on the 5' RACE reads. The table records 650,000 to 800,000 distinct CDR3 sequences, approximately 48% of them present only once. This specimen comes from a study of blood T cells in healthy people across ages. PBMCs numbering at least 7 million were isolated per sample. The specimen sequenced was blood. The TCR comes from a man aged 60 to 69 in good health.

The CDR3 protein is CATSRDGTLYQPQHF. CDR3 nucleotides: TGTGCCACCAGCCGGGACGGGACACTCTATCAGCCCCAGCATTTT. V usage is TRBV24-1 and J usage is TRBJ1-5; maybe TRBD1 (6 bases). Germline CDR1 is KGHDR and CDR2 is SFDVKD. Trimming took 7 bases from V and 5 from J, leaving 17 bases between them. The CDR3 totals 15 residues.